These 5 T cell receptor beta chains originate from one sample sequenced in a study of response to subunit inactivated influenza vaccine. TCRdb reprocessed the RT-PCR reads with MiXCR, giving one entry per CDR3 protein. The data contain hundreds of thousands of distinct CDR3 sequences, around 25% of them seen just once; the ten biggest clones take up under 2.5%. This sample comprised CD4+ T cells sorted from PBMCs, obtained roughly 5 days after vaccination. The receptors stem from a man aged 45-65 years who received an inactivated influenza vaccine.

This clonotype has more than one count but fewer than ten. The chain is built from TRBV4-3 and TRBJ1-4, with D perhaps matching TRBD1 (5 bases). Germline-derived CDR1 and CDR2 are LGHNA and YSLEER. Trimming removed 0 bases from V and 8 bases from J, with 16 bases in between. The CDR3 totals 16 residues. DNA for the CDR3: TGCGCCAGCAGCCAAGATGGGACGGTCCGTTCGGAAAAACTGTTTTTT. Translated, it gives CASSQDGTVRSEKLFF.

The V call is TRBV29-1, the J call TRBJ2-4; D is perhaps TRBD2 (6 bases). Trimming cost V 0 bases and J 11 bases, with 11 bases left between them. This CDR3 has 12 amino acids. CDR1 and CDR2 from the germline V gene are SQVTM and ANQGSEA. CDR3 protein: CSVEDGLRFQYF. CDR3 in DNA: TGCAGCGTTGAAGATGGACTAAGGTTTCAGTACTTC.

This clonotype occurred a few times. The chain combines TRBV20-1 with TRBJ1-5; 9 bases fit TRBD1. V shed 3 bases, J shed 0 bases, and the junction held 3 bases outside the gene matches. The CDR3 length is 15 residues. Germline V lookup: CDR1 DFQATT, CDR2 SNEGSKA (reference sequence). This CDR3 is CSARGTGTSNQPQHF. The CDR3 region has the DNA TGCAGTGCTAGGGGGACAGGGACTAGCAATCAGCCCCAGCATTTT.

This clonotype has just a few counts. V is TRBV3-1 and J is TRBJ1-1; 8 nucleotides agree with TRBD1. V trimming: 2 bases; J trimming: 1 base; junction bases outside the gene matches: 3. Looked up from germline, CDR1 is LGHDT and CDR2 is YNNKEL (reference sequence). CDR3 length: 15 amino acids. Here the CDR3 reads CASSQPGTGNTEAFF. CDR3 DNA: TGTGCCAGCAGCCAACCCGGGACAGGGAACACTGAAGCTTTCTTT.

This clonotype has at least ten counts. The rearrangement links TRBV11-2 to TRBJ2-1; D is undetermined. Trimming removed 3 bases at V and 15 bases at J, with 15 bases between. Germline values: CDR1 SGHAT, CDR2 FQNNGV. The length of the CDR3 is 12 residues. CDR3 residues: CASSFSQSEPFF. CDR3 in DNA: TGTGCCAGCAGCTTTTCACAGTCCGAACCGTTCTTC.